This T cell receptor beta chain was identified during a study of shared clonotypes between healthy human individuals. Some clones are missing from TCRdb's copy, which holds only in-frame ones; the method was immunoSEQ multiplex PCR. Among some 500,000 clones listed, 90% to 97% were seen once. The CDR3 runs 12 residues. The germline gives CDR1 MDHEN, CDR2 SYDVKM. The V and J ends lost 5 bases and 3 bases respectively, with 5 bases between them. V gene TRBV28 combines with J gene TRBJ1-5; D not resolved. The clonotype comes from a woman in her twenties or thirties in good health. The material sequenced was naive CD4+ T cells sorted from blood. Subset indicated: CD45RA+ positively selected. CDR3 sequence (DNA): TGTGCCAGCAGTCCCCCCAATCAGCCCCAGCATTTT. It specifies CASSPPNQPQHF.